The rows below give T cell receptor beta chains drawn from one sample of a study of shared clonotypes between healthy human individuals. Assay: immunoSEQ multiplex PCR; the TCRdb copy retains only in-frame clones and omits some. Of about 2,500,000 clones in the sample, just over 90% are singletons; the top ten hold over 0.12%. Source material: naive CD4+ T cells sorted from blood. These receptors all stem from a man aged 18 to 30 in good health. CDR3s include the opening cysteine and the closing phenylalanine or tryptophan. A D gene is named only where the DNA matches it firmly. Clone size is stated in some rows and not others, as once, few, many or a class when expanded.

TRBV28	-	-	TRBJ1-2	CASSLPTGEGYTF	TGTGCCAGCAGTTTACCGACAGGCGAAGGCTACACCTTC
TRBV9	-	-	TRBJ2-2	CASSVRGTGELFF	TGTGCCAGCAGCGTCCGGGGTACCGGGGAGCTGTTTTTT
TRBV4-1	once	-	TRBJ1-3	CASSQLPGVGAVSGNTIYF	TGCGCCAGCAGCCAACTCCCCGGGGTAGGGGCCGTCTCTGGAAACACCATATATTTT
TRBV19	-	-	TRBJ1-4	CASSIEAGTRTEKLFF	TGTGCCAGTAGTATAGAAGCGGGGACTCGAACCGAAAAACTGTTTTTT
TRBV5-1	-	TRBD1	TRBJ2-7	CASSSMTGAYEQYF	TGCGCCAGCAGCTCCATGACAGGGGCCTACGAGCAGTACTTC
TRBV25-1	once	-	TRBJ2-2	CASSAIPGASVGELFF	TGTGCCAGCAGTGCGATCCCAGGGGCGAGTGTCGGGGAGCTGTTTTTT
TRBV19	-	-	TRBJ1-2	CASSTPGQAKEDGYTF	TGTGCCAGTAGTACCCCCGGGCAGGCCAAAGAGGATGGCTACACCTTC
TRBV4-3	-	TRBD2	TRBJ2-3	CASSQDWGLARDTQYF	TGCGCCAGCAGCCAAGATTGGGGACTAGCGCGAGATACGCAGTATTTT
TRBV9	-	-	TRBJ2-7	CASSVDGTPRSYEQYF	TGTGCCAGCAGCGTAGATGGCACCCCTCGGTCCTACGAGCAGTACTTC
TRBV9	-	-	TRBJ2-7	CASSVALEGTYEQYF	TGTGCCAGCAGCGTAGCTTTGGAGGGGACCTACGAGCAGTACTTC
TRBV5-1	-	-	TRBJ1-3	CASSPEAGRSGNTIYF	TGCGCCAGCAGCCCCGAAGCGGGACGCTCTGGAAACACCATATATTTT
TRBV7-2	-	-	TRBJ2-3	CASSYVATSTDTQYF	TGTGCCAGCAGCTATGTAGCGACTAGCACAGATACGCAGTATTTT
TRBV27	-	-	TRBJ1-1	CASSPSRGHSNTEAFF	TGTGCCAGCAGTCCCTCCCGTGGACACTCGAACACTGAAGCTTTCTTT
TRBV7-9	-	TRBD1	TRBJ1-5	CASSGAGGPQPQHF	TGTGCCAGCAGCGGGGCAGGGGGCCCTCAGCCCCAGCATTTT
TRBV9	-	TRBD2	TRBJ2-5	CASSVGTSGQETQYF	TGTGCCAGCAGCGTGGGGACTAGCGGCCAAGAGACCCAGTACTTC
TRBV10-1	-	-	TRBJ2-5	CASSTLGRSQETQYF	TGCGCCAGCAGCACCCTGGGGCGGAGTCAAGAGACCCAGTACTTC
TRBV5-1	once	-	TRBJ2-2	CASSYSSWGVTTGELFF	TGCGCCAGCAGTTATTCCTCCTGGGGAGTCACCACCGGGGAGCTGTTTTTT
TRBV6-4	-	TRBD1	TRBJ2-2	CASSDFLLDRGPNTGELFF	TGTGCCAGCAGTGATTTCCTTTTGGACAGGGGGCCGAACACCGGGGAGCTGTTTTTT
TRBV28	-	-	TRBJ2-7	CASSLMATSGYEQYF	TGTGCCAGCAGTTTAATGGCGACATCGGGCTACGAGCAGTACTTC
TRBV15	-	TRBD1	TRBJ1-1	CATSRVLGQGTEAFF	TGTGCCACCAGCAGAGTTTTGGGACAGGGCACTGAAGCTTTCTTT
TRBV6-6	-	-	TRBJ1-1	CASGINMWAEAFF	TGTGCCAGCGGGATTAACATGTGGGCTGAAGCTTTCTTT
TRBV6-5	-	TRBD2	TRBJ2-1	CASNRLAGNRDEQFF	TGTGCCAGCAATAGACTAGCGGGAAACCGCGATGAGCAGTTCTTC
TRBV6-4	-	-	TRBJ2-1	CASSDERWGAEQFF	TGTGCCAGCAGTGACGAACGGTGGGGGGCTGAGCAGTTCTTC